The clone carrying this T cell receptor beta chain has more than one count but fewer than ten. Its matching antigen is unknown. Using immunoSEQ multiplex PCR, the repertoire was profiled, and TCRdb retains in-frame clones only, with some absent. Of approximately 8,200 clones listed, 70% to 90% are singletons. The V end lost 4 bases, the J end lost 2 bases, and 14 bases lay between the germline ends. In germline, CDR1 is MDHEN, CDR2 SYDVKM. This CDR3 contains 15 residues. The data stem from a study of OX40 agonist ivuxolimab in advanced cancers. Study-level results: Low normalized T-cell clonal expansion was also seen in some nonresponders. Both blood CD4+ and CD8+ T cells showed clonal growth by week 6 at 0.1 to 3.0 mg/kg.

This clonotype originated in an adult with an advanced solid tumor such as melanoma, head and neck, liver or kidney cancer. J is TRBJ2-5 and V is TRBV28; D might be TRBD1 (6 bases). Sequenced here: CD4+ or CD8+ T cells sorted from blood, sampled in a trial of the OX40 agonist ivuxolimab. CDR3 residues: CASSSIQGVQETQYF. CDR3 DNA sequence: TGTGCCAGCAGTTCGATACAGGGAGTTCAAGAGACCCAGTACTTC.